The 32 T cell receptor beta chains in this list originate from one sample, sequenced in a study of Tregs in tolerant kidney transplant recipients. Assay used: immunoSEQ multiplex PCR; TCRdb lists only in-frame clones, some missing. The sample carries roughly 20,000 clones, under 70% recorded once. These receptors have no known antigen. The sequenced sample consisted of Tregs from blood cultured with allogeneic cells. The origin of the receptors is a human donor in good health.

The chain uses TRBV29-1 and TRBJ1-1; 8 bases are a match to TRBD1. The CDR3 runs 12 residues. The J segment lost 1 base and the V segment lost 7 bases, leaving 2 bases of the junction unmatched. The germline CDR1 and CDR2 sequences are SQVTM and ANQGSEA. The CDR3 sequence: CSGGQGNTEAFF. The CDR3 bases are TGCAGCGGCGGACAGGGGAACACTGAAGCTTTCTTT.

The CDR3 nucleotides read TGCGCCAGCAGCTTGGGAGGAGGGATAAACTATGGCTACACCTTC. This gives the protein CASSLGGGINYGYTF. V and J are TRBV5-1 and TRBJ1-2; the D is unclear. V lost 0 bases to trimming and J lost 2 bases, with 11 bases between them. CDR1 SGHRS and CDR2 YFSETQ come from the germline V gene. The CDR3 extends over 15 amino acids.

This clone turned up a few times. The V call is TRBV7-3, the J call TRBJ2-7; 7 bases agree with TRBD1. Germline V lookup: CDR1 SGHTA, CDR2 FQGTGA. J lost 7 bases, V lost 4 bases, and 4 bases had no gene match. The CDR3 totals 12 residues. The CDR3 sequence is CASSSAGGEQYF. The CDR3 DNA follows: TGTGCCAGCAGCTCTGCAGGGGGAGAGCAGTACTTC.

V gene TRBV5-4 combines with J gene TRBJ1-6; no reliable D call. Germline loops: CDR1 SGHNT, CDR2 YYREEE (reference sequence). The V end was cut by 2 bases, the J end by 9 bases, with 6 bases between. This CDR3 comprises 12 residues. CDR3 sequence reads: CASSFDTSPLHF. The CDR3 DNA reads TGTGCCAGCAGCTTTGACACTTCACCCCTCCACTTT.

The rearrangement uses TRBV6-5 and TRBJ2-3, with D perhaps matching TRBD2 (7 bases). V gave up 5 bases and J gave up 8 bases, with 11 bases separating them. The germline gives CDR1 MNHEY, CDR2 SVGAGI. The CDR3 runs to 12 residues. CDR3 loop: CASSPGGLTQYF. The CDR3 nucleotides read TGTGCCAGCAGTCCCGGGGGGCTTACGCAGTATTTT.

This clone is judged medium-sized. The chain links TRBV19 to TRBJ1-2; D might be TRBD1 (5 bases). The CDR3 runs to 14 residues. The V end was cut by 5 bases, the J end by 4 bases, with 14 bases between. The germline CDR1 and CDR2 sequences are LNHDA and SQIVND (reference sequence). Here the CDR3 DNA reads TGTGCCAGTAGTCCCATAGGGGAGGGCTATGGCTACACCTTC. Amino acid sequence: CASSPIGEGYGYTF.

This chain uses TRBV7-9 with TRBJ2-7; possible D gene TRBD2, 6 bases. Germline V lookup: CDR1 SEHNR, CDR2 FQNEAQ (reference sequence). The CDR3 length is 15 residues. V dropped 3 bases and J dropped 4 bases, with 16 bases sitting between them. The CDR3: CASSLGGGKEYEQYF. As DNA, the CDR3 is TGTGCCAGCAGCTTGGGAGGCGGAAAAGAGTACGAGCAGTACTTC. Together with reference TRBV7-9 and TRBJ2-7, the CDR3 gives the full variable domain: DTGVSQNPRHKITKRGQNVTFRCDPISEHNRLYWYRQTLGQGPEFLTYFQNEAQLEKSRLLSDRFSAERPKGSFSTLEIQRTEQGDSAMYLCASSLGGGKEYEQYFGPGTRLTVT.

This chain connects TRBV11-3 to TRBJ2-1; 9 positions agree with TRBD2. Germline V lookup: CDR1 SGHNT, CDR2 YENEEA. The CDR3 totals 15 residues. With 1 base clipped from V and 10 bases from J, the junction kept 8 bases outside the gene matches. CDR3 sequence reads: CASSLAGSGSVEQFF. The DNA of the CDR3 is TGTGCCAGCAGCTTAGCGGGTAGCGGGAGTGTGGAGCAGTTCTTC.

V and J are TRBV2 and TRBJ2-7, with a tentative D call TRBD2 (6 bases). V lost 6 bases, J lost 2 bases, and 17 bases lay in between. Germline values: CDR1 SNHLY, CDR2 FYNNEI. The CDR3 runs to 15 residues. The CDR3 protein is CASSRLRDSTYEQYF. CDR3 DNA sequence: TGTGCCAGCAGCCGCCTCCGGGACTCAACCTACGAGCAGTACTTC.

This chain joins TRBV2 and TRBJ2-5; no definite D call. The CDR3 length is 12 residues. The V gene's germline CDR1 is SNHLY and CDR2 FYNNEI. Trimming left V 5 bases short and J 10 bases short, with 14 bases between. The CDR3 DNA reads as TGTGCCAGCAGTAAAACCCCCCGCGGCCAGTACTTC. It codes for CASSKTPRGQYF.

The rearrangement links TRBV6-5 to TRBJ1-1; D gene ambiguous. CDR1 is MNHEY and CDR2 is SVGAGI in the germline V gene. The V end was cut by 2 bases, the J end by 0 bases, with 7 bases between. This CDR3 has 14 residues. CDR3: CASSYGVVNTEAFF. The CDR3 DNA reads TGTGCCAGCAGTTACGGGGTTGTGAACACTGAAGCTTTCTTT.

This clone came up a few times. The V and J genes are TRBV12-5 and TRBJ2-2, with D possibly TRBD2 on 5 matching bases. The germline V and J ends were trimmed by 4 bases and 7 bases, with 13 bases remaining between them. There are 14 residues in the CDR3. Per the germline V gene, CDR1 is LGHNT and CDR2 is FRNRAP. The CDR3 region is CASGSTEVGGELFF. CDR3 sequence (DNA): TGTGCTAGTGGTTCCACGGAGGTCGGCGGGGAGCTGTTTTTT.

The CDR3 DNA is TGCGCCAGCAGCTTGGCCTGGCAGGGGGCTTACAATGAGCAGTTCTTC. Residues: CASSLAWQGAYNEQFF. This chain uses TRBV5-1 with TRBJ2-1; 8 positions match TRBD1. Trimming took 0 bases from V and 4 from J; bases not matched to a gene: 6. The germline gives CDR1 SGHRS, CDR2 YFSETQ. The CDR3 runs 16 residues.

This clone was counted a few times. The V and J genes are TRBV2 and TRBJ1-6; TRBD1 agrees at 8 bases. V shed 6 bases and J 5 bases; nucleotides not matched to a gene: 9. The V gene's germline CDR1 is SNHLY and CDR2 FYNNEI. The CDR3 runs 16 residues. The CDR3, as DNA: TGTGCCAGCAGGACCCGGACAGGGAGGAATAATTCACCCCTCCACTTT. The encoded protein is CASRTRTGRNNSPLHF. The full variable domain, with the rest looked up from reference TRBV2 and TRBJ1-6, is EPEVTQTPSHQVTQMGQEVILRCVPISNHLYFYWYRQILGQKVEFLVSFYNNEISEKSEIFDDQFSVERPDGSNFTLKIRSTKLEDSAMYFCASRTRTGRNNSPLHFGNGTRLTVT.

This clone has a handful of counts. The chain combines TRBV27 with TRBJ1-5; 7 nucleotides agree with TRBD1. This CDR3 has 14 residues. Germline values: CDR1 MNHEY, CDR2 SMNVEV (reference sequence). V was pared by 6 bases and J by 4 bases, with 6 bases of the junction left unmatched. This chain's CDR3 is CASRRQGANQPQHF. The CDR3 DNA follows: TGTGCCAGCAGGCGACAGGGAGCTAATCAGCCCCAGCATTTT.

Sample share makes this clone medium-sized. The rearrangement uses TRBV30 and TRBJ1-5; D may be TRBD1 (6 bases). This CDR3 spans 14 amino acids. V was cut by 2 bases and J by 6 bases, with 14 bases left in between. Germline CDR1 reads GTSNPN; CDR2 reads SVGIG (reference sequence). The CDR3 DNA sequence: TGTGCCTGGAGTCGGGGGGGGCAAAGTCAGCCCCAGCATTTT. It is translated as CAWSRGGQSQPQHF.

The chain couples TRBV4-1 to TRBJ1-5; D is perhaps TRBD1 (5 bases). The CDR3 runs to 14 residues. Deletions cut 0 bases from V and 11 bases from J, with 14 bases between. CDR1 and CDR2 from the germline V gene are MGHRA and YSYEKL. The CDR3 loop is CASSQDRVLGAQHF. CDR3 bases: TGCGCCAGCAGCCAAGATCGGGTTCTGGGGGCCCAGCATTTT.

In its sample, this clone was seen a few times. The chain employs TRBV4-2 and TRBJ2-7, with 8 bases lining up with TRBD2. Germline values: CDR1 LGHNA, CDR2 YNFKEQ. Unmatched junction bases numbered 10, after V lost 4 bases and J lost 5 bases. The CDR3 consists of 15 residues. The CDR3 DNA sequence: TGTGCCAGCAGCCTGAATCCGGGAGGGGTGAACGAGCAGTACTTC. Encoded protein: CASSLNPGGVNEQYF.

V is TRBV14 and J is TRBJ2-3, with 9 positions matching TRBD2. The germline V gene encodes CDR1 SGHDN and CDR2 FVKESK. This CDR3 region has 19 residues. Trimming cost V 4 bases and J 0 bases; bases outside gene matches: 14. The CDR3 region is CASSRRHSTSGSSTDTQYF. Written as DNA, the CDR3 is TGTGCCAGCAGCCGCCGTCACTCTACTAGCGGGTCTAGCACAGATACGCAGTATTTT.

Only one count was recorded for this clone. The chain employs TRBV5-1 and TRBJ1-2, with 7 bases identical to TRBD1. The CDR3 spans 14 residues. The junction had 11 bases not matched to a gene; V was cut back by 5 bases and J by 7 bases. Germline V lookup: CDR1 SGHRS, CDR2 YFSETQ. CDR3 in amino acids: CASRRTGGIGGYTF. The CDR3 DNA reads as TGCGCCAGCAGGAGGACAGGCGGTATCGGTGGCTACACCTTC.

The chain has TRBV5-1 and TRBJ1-1; perhaps TRBD1 as D (5 bases). The V and J ends lost 0 bases and 7 bases respectively, with 7 bases between them. CDR1 SGHRS and CDR2 YFSETQ come from the germline V gene. This CDR3 is 12 amino acids long. Written as DNA, the CDR3 is TGCGCCAGCAGCTTGGCAGGGATTGAAGCTTTCTTT. It codes for CASSLAGIEAFF.

In its sample, this clone was seen once. The V call is TRBV18, the J call TRBJ1-1; D perhaps matches TRBD1 (6 bases). With 2 bases removed from V and 1 base from J, the gap between germline ends came to 8 bases. Looked up from germline, CDR1 is KGHSH and CDR2 is LQKENI. The CDR3 contains 14 residues. CDR3 residues: CASSPMGQNTEAFF. As DNA, the CDR3 is TGTGCCAGCTCACCAATGGGACAGAACACTGAAGCTTTCTTT.

This clone was detected a few times. The chain joins TRBV18 to TRBJ2-5; D may be TRBD1 or TRBD2 (6 bases each). CDR1 is KGHSH, CDR2 LQKENI, per germline. V lost 5 bases, J lost 5 bases, and 18 bases lay in between. The CDR3 covers 15 residues. The DNA for the CDR3 is TGTGCCAGCTCAGCGAGCAGGGGCCGGGGGGAGACCCAGTACTTC. This sequence encodes CASSASRGRGETQYF. The full variable domain, in which reference TRBV18 and TRBJ2-5 provide the parts outside the CDR3, is NAGVMQNPRHLVRRRGQEARLRCSPMKGHSHVYWYRQLPEEGLKFMVYLQKENIIDESGMPKERFSAEFPKEGPSILRIQQVVRGDSAAYFCASSASRGRGETQYFGPGTRLLVL.

This clone appeared a few times. This chain connects TRBV7-9 to TRBJ1-6; a possible D gene is TRBD1 (5 bases). This CDR3 contains 15 residues. Germline V gene data show CDR1 as SEHNR and CDR2 as FQNEAQ (reference sequence). With 1 base removed from V and 6 bases from J, the gap between germline ends came to 10 bases. Here the CDR3 reads CASSLDGHGNSPLHF. In DNA, the CDR3 is TGTGCCAGCAGCTTAGACGGACACGGTAATTCACCCCTCCACTTT.

This chain uses TRBV6-5 with TRBJ2-2; D gene ambiguous. The germline CDR1 and CDR2 sequences are MNHEY and SVGAGI. V was pared by 7 bases and J by 7 bases, with 13 bases between. There are 13 residues in the CDR3. CDR3 sequence: CASKVSEIGELFF. The CDR3 bases are TGTGCCAGCAAAGTCTCTGAAATCGGGGAGCTGTTTTTT.

The chain employs TRBV10-2 and TRBJ2-2; 11 nucleotides line up with TRBD2. V lost 6 bases, J lost 5 bases, and 8 bases stayed unmatched. This CDR3 is built from 16 residues. CDR1 WSHSY and CDR2 SAAADI come from the germline V gene. CDR3 bases: TGCGCCAGCAGGAGATCAGGACTAGCGGGTACCGGGGAGCTGTTTTTT. Protein: CASRRSGLAGTGELFF.

The V gene is TRBV7-8, the J gene TRBJ2-2, with 7 bases lining up with TRBD1. V trimming: 1 base; J trimming: 0 bases; junction bases outside the gene matches: 8. The CDR3 spans 18 residues. Germline loops: CDR1 SGHVS, CDR2 FQNEAQ. CDR3 nucleotide sequence: TGTGCCAGCAGCTTAGTTCCCCTTGGGACAGCGAACACCGGGGAGCTGTTTTTT. Translated: CASSLVPLGTANTGELFF. Based on the CDR3 plus reference TRBV7-8 and TRBJ2-2, the full variable domain is GAGVSQSPRYKVAKRGQDVALRCDPISGHVSLFWYQQALGQGPEFLTYFQNEAQLDKSGLPSDRFFAERPEGSVSTLKIQRTQQEDSAVYLCASSLVPLGTANTGELFFGEGSRLTVL.

The chain recombines TRBV6-5 with TRBJ2-1, with 9 bases fitting TRBD2. Germline loops: CDR1 MNHEY, CDR2 SVGAGI. The CDR3 is made up of 15 amino acids. Trimming cost V 5 bases and J 4 bases; bases outside gene matches: 6. The CDR3 loop is CASSPYLAGYNEQFF. In nucleotides, the CDR3 is TGTGCCAGCAGTCCCTATCTAGCGGGATACAATGAGCAGTTCTTC.

This sequence joins TRBV11-2 and TRBJ2-1; the D gene is possibly TRBD1 (5 bases). V was trimmed by 5 bases and J by 4 bases, leaving 18 bases between them. This CDR3 is 16 amino acids long. Germline values: CDR1 SGHAT, CDR2 FQNNGV. The CDR3 region has the DNA TGTGCCAGCAGCCCAAGGTTGCAGGACACGTACAATGAGCAGTTCTTC. Translation: CASSPRLQDTYNEQFF.

The chain carries TRBV19 and TRBJ2-6; D possibly corresponds to TRBD1 (7 bases). CDR1 is LNHDA and CDR2 is SQIVND in the germline V gene (reference sequence). The CDR3 sequence is 15 residues long. Trimming left V 7 bases short and J 3 bases short, with 13 bases between. CDR3 DNA sequence: TGTGCCAGTAATGCAGGGGGGAGTGGGGCCAACGTCCTGACTTTC. It encodes CASNAGGSGANVLTF. Drawing the rest from reference TRBV19 and TRBJ2-6, the complete variable domain is DGGITQSPKYLFRKEGQNVTLSCEQNLNHDAMYWYRQDPGQGLRLIYYSQIVNDFQKGDIAEGYSVSREKKESFPLTVTSAQKNPTAFYLCASNAGGSGANVLTFGAGSRLTVL.

The chain couples TRBV5-1 to TRBJ2-7, with no clear D. The CDR3 is 12 amino acids. V was pared by 4 bases and J by 3 bases, with 8 bases between. CDR1 is SGHRS and CDR2 is YFSETQ in the germline V gene. The chain's CDR3 is CASSPSLYEQYF. The CDR3 bases are TGCGCCAGCAGCCCATCTCTCTACGAGCAGTACTTC.

Only a few counts were recorded for this clone. V gene TRBV18 combines with J gene TRBJ2-1; 9 bases agree with TRBD1. Trimming removed 5 bases from V and 2 bases from J; junction bases left unmatched: 7. Germline V gives CDR1 KGHSH, CDR2 LQKENI. This CDR3 comprises 16 residues. Here the CDR3 DNA reads TGTGCCAGCTCATCGGGGACAGGGATCACCTACAATGAGCAGTTCTTC. Protein: CASSSGTGITYNEQFF.